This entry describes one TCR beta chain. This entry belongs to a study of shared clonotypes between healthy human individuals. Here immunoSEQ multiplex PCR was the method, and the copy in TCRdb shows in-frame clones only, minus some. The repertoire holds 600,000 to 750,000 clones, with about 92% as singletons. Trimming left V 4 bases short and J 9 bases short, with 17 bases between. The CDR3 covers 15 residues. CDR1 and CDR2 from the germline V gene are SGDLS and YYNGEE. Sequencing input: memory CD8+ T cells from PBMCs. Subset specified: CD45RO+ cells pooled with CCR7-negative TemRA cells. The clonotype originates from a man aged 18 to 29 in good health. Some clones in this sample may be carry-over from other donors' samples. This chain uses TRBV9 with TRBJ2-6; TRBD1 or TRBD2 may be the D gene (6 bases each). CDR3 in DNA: TGTGCCAGCAGCCCTCCCGGGGGCCCTTACAACGTCCTGACTTTC. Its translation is CASSPPGGPYNVLTF.